This TCR beta chain was obtained from a study of shared T cell receptors in the human thymus. The repertoire was sequenced with immunoSEQ multiplex PCR; TCRdb's copy has only in-frame clones and lacks some. The sample lists 700,000 to 750,000 clones, roughly 88% seen once, with under 0.012% in the top ten. The CDR3 totals 15 residues. Germline lookup yields CDR1 MNHEY and CDR2 SMNVEV (reference sequence). The V gene lost 6 bases and the J gene lost 7 bases, with 21 bases spanning the gap. This same sample was also taken into another study, of human thymus T cells. Per that study: Thymus specimens were resections from corrective heart surgery.

The genes are TRBV27 and TRBJ2-5; a possible D gene is TRBD1 (5 bases). The sequenced material came from thymocytes. The receptor was derived from a girl less than two years old with a congenital heart defect. The CDR3 sequence: CASSLGQSIRGTQYF. The DNA of the CDR3 is TGTGCCAGCAGCCTGGGCCAGTCAATAAGGGGGACCCAGTACTTC.